This is a list of T cell receptor beta chains from one sample in a study of blood T cell repertoires in COVID-19. Here immunoSEQ multiplex PCR was the method, and the copy in TCRdb shows in-frame clones only, minus some. Here the sample spans 200,000 to 300,000 clones, around 92% being singletons. Sample: peripheral blood. The receptor set was obtained from a person aged 18-35 years with COVID-19, enrolled during active disease. Both conserved end residues are part of each CDR3. A D gene is named only where the DNA matches it firmly. Clone size is stated in some rows and not others, as once, few, many or a class when expanded.

j_call v_call cdr3_length clone_size d_call cdr3_nt cdr3_aa
TRBJ1-6 TRBV29-1 13 few - TGCACCGTGAGGAGCTCCTATAATTCACCCCTCCACTTT CTVRSSYNSPLHF
TRBJ2-3 TRBV7-2 16 - TRBD1 TGTGCCAGCAGCTCACCGCCGGGACAGGTTACAGATACGCAGTATTTT CASSSPPGQVTDTQYF
TRBJ1-1 TRBV3-1/TRBV3-2 14 once TRBD1 TGTGCCAGCAGCCAAACCACAGGGGGCACTGAAGCTTTCTTT CASSQTTGGTEAFF
TRBJ2-3 TRBV6-5 16 - - TGTGCCAGCAGTTACTCGAGGGAAACTAGCACAGATACGCAGTATTTT CASSYSRETSTDTQYF
TRBJ1-4 TRBV3-1/TRBV3-2 15 - TRBD1 TGTGCCAGCAGCCAACGGACAGGGCTATACGAAAAACTGTTTTTT CASSQRTGLYEKLFF
TRBJ1-2 TRBV19 13 - - TGTGCCAGTAGTATAGGCACGGACTTTGGCTACACCTTC CASSIGTDFGYTF
TRBJ2-1 TRBV10-3 14 - TRBD2 TGTGCCATCAGTGAGTCGCGGGAGTACAATGAGCAGTTCTTC CAISESREYNEQFF
TRBJ2-7 TRBV4-2 16 few TRBD2 TGTGCCAGCAGCCAAGATCGGGCCGCGGGAGGGAACGAGCAGTACTTC CASSQDRAAGGNEQYF
TRBJ2-2 TRBV4-2 16 - TRBD2 TGTGCCAGCAGCCCATACTCAAGCGGGGAAACCGGGGAGCTGTTTTTT CASSPYSSGETGELFF
TRBJ2-3 TRBV2 15 - TRBD2 TGTGCCAGCAGGGAGGCGCGGACGGGAGGCCTTGCGCAGTATTTT CASREARTGGLAQYF
TRBJ2-3 TRBV28 19 - TRBD2 TGTGCCAGCAGCCCGGTGTTAGCGGGCGTTACAAGCGCCGGGGATACGCAGTATTTT CASSPVLAGVTSAGDTQYF
TRBJ1-4 TRBV7-9 17 - TRBD1 TGTGCCAGCAGCTTAGAAAATAGGGGGACAGACCTGGAAAAACTGTTTTTT CASSLENRGTDLEKLFF
TRBJ1-2 TRBV18 12 - - TGTGCCAGCTCACTAGACAGTGGTGGCTACACCTTC CASSLDSGGYTF
TRBJ1-6 TRBV19 13 - TRBD1 TGTGCCAGTCAAACAGGGGTTAATTCACCCCTCCACTTT CASQTGVNSPLHF
TRBJ1-2 TRBV5-4 15 - TRBD1 TGTGCCAGCAGCCATAAAGGACAGGGGGACTATGGCTACACCTTC CASSHKGQGDYGYTF
TRBJ1-1 TRBV20-1 10 - - TGCAGTGCCCTAAACACTGAAGCTTTCTTT CSALNTEAFF
TRBJ1-1 TRBV15 14 - - TGTGCCACCAGCAGAGACCCAGGGGTCACTGAAGCTTTCTTT CATSRDPGVTEAFF
TRBJ2-7 TRBV7-9 16 - TRBD1 TGTGCCAGCAGCCCCATGGGACGACAGGGGCGTTACGAGCAGTACTTC CASSPMGRQGRYEQYF
TRBJ2-6 TRBV4-2 19 - TRBD2 TGTGCCAGCAGCCAAGAAGAGCGGGGGCTATACTCTGGGGCCAACGTCCTGACTTTC CASSQEERGLYSGANVLTF
TRBJ1-3 TRBV7-6 12 once - TGTGCCAGCAGCTTCTCCGGAAACACCATATATTTT CASSFSGNTIYF
TRBJ2-6 TRBV7-8 14 - - TGTGCCAGCAGCTTTGCGGGTGGGGCCAACGTCCTGACTTTC CASSFAGGANVLTF
TRBJ2-2 TRBV28 18 - TRBD2 TGTGCCAGCAGGGGGTCTCCTCCGGGACTAGCGGGGACCGGGGAGCTGTTTTTT CASRGSPPGLAGTGELFF
TRBJ2-3 TRBV5-4 15 - TRBD2 TGTGCCAGCAAGGAAGGTAGCGGGAGTACAGATACGCAGTATTTT CASKEGSGSTDTQYF
TRBJ1-5 TRBV6-5 16 - TRBD1 TGTGCCAGCAGTTCCCACTTTGGCAGGGGGAATCAGCCCCAGCATTTT CASSSHFGRGNQPQHF
TRBJ2-3 TRBV27 16 - TRBD1 TGTGCCAGCAGTCTAGGACATGGGACAGGAACGAATACGCAGTATTTT CASSLGHGTGTNTQYF
TRBJ2-3 TRBV19 12 - TRBD1 TGTGCCAGCTCCTACAGGGGAGATACGCAGTATTTT CASSYRGDTQYF
TRBJ1-5 TRBV13 16 - TRBD1 TGTGCCAGCAGCATTCGGACAGGGGGAGACAATCAGCCCCAGCATTTT CASSIRTGGDNQPQHF
TRBJ2-3 TRBV9 15 - TRBD2 TGTGCCAGCAGCCTAGGAGTTAGCGGGACAGATACGCAGTATTTT CASSLGVSGTDTQYF
TRBJ1-3 TRBV18 16 - - TGTGCCAGCACTGAGAGGGACTTCAGCTCTGGAAACACCATATATTTT CASTERDFSSGNTIYF
TRBJ2-1 TRBV6-5 14 - - TGTGCCAGCAGTTTAACTAAGAGCTACAATGAGCAGTTCTTC CASSLTKSYNEQFF
TRBJ2-1 TRBV12-3/TRBV12-4 12 - TRBD2 TGTGCCAGCAGTTCGCCGACTAGCGGGAAGTTCTTC CASSSPTSGKFF
TRBJ2-1 TRBV28 16 - TRBD2 TGTGCCAGCATTTCGATAGGCGGGGGCTCCTACAATGAGCAGTTCTTC CASISIGGGSYNEQFF
TRBJ2-4 TRBV19 18 - TRBD2 TGTGCCAGTAGTAACGGACTAGCGGGGGAGGGCATCAAAAACATTCAGTACTTC CASSNGLAGEGIKNIQYF
TRBJ1-5 TRBV3-1/TRBV3-2 15 - TRBD1 TGTGCCAGCAGCCAACTAACAGGGGGCAATCAGCCCCAGCATTTT CASSQLTGGNQPQHF
TRBJ2-6 TRBV6-5 15 - TRBD1 TGTGCCAGCAGGCCGGACAGGGCTGGGGCCAACGTCCTGACTTTC CASRPDRAGANVLTF
TRBJ2-7 TRBV29-1 13 - - TGCAGCGTTGTGAAGGATGCGGCGGGCGAGCAGTACTTC CSVVKDAAGEQYF